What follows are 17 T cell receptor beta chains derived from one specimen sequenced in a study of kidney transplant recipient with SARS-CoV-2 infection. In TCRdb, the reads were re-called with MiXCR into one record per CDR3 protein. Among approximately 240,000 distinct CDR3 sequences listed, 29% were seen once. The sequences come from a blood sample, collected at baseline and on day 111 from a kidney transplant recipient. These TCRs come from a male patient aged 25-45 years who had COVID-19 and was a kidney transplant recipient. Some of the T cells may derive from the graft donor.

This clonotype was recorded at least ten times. The CDR3 is CASLRANSRKTYGYTF. The CDR3 DNA is TGTGCCAGCCTGCGAGCCAATAGTCGAAAGACCTATGGCTACACCTTC. This chain uses TRBV5-6 with TRBJ1-2; D gene uncertain. The length of the CDR3 is 16 residues. V was shortened by 7 bases and J by 4 bases, with 23 bases between the two germline ends. The germline CDR1 and CDR2 sequences are SGHDT and YYEEEE. Using reference TRBV5-6 and TRBJ1-2 for the parts outside the CDR3, the full variable domain is DAGVTQSPTHLIKTRGQQVTLRCSPKSGHDTVSWYQQALGQGPQFIFQYYEEEERQRGNFPDRFSGHQFPNYSSELNVNALLLGDSALYLCASLRANSRKTYGYTFGSGTRLTVV.

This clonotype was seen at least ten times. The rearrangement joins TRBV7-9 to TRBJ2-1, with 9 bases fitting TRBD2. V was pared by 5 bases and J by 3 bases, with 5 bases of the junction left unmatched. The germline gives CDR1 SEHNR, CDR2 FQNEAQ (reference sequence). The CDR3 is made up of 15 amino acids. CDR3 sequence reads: CASSPTSGYYNEQFF. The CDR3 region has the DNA TGTGCCAGCAGCCCGACTAGCGGCTACTACAATGAGCAGTTCTTC.

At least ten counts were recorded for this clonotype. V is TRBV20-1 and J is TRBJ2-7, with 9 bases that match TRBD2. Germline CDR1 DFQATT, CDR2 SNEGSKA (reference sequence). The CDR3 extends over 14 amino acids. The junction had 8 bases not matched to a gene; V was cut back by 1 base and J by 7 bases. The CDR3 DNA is TGCAGTGCTAGAGCGGGGGGACTAGCCGTTGAGCAGTACTTC. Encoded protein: CSARAGGLAVEQYF.

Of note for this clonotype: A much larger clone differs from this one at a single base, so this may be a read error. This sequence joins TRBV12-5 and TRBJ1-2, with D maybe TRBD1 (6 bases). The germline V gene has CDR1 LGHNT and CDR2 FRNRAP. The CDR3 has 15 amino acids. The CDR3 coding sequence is TGTGATAGTGGCCCAAACAGGGATTCGGGCTATGGCTACACCTTC. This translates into CDSGPNRDSGYGYTF.

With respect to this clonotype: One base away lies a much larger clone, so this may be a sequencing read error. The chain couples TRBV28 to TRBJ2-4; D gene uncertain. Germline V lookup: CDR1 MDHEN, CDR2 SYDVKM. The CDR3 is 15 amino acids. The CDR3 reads CAGSFRNLAKNIQYF. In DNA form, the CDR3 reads TGTGCCGGCAGTTTCCGGAATCTAGCCAAAAACATTCAGTACTTC.

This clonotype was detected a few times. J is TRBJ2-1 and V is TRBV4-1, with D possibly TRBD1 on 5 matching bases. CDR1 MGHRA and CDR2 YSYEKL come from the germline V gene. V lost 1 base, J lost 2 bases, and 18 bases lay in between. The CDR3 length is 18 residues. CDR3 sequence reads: CASSQVDMGQAAYNEQFF. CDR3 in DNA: TGCGCCAGCAGCCAAGTAGATATGGGGCAGGCAGCCTACAATGAGCAGTTCTTC.

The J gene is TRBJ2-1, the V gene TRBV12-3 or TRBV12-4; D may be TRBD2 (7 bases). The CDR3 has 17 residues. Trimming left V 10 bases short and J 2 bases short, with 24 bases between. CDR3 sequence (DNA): TGTGCCACCAGAAAGGGGGGGACCGCCGTTCCCTACAATGAGCAGTTCTTC. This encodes CATRKGGTAVPYNEQFF.

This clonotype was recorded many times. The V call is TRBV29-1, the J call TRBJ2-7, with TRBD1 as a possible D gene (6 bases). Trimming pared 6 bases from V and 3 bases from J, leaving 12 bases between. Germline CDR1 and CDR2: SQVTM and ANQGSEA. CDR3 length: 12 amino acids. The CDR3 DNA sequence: TGCAGCGTCCGGGACACAGGCTACGAGCAGTACTTC. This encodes CSVRDTGYEQYF.

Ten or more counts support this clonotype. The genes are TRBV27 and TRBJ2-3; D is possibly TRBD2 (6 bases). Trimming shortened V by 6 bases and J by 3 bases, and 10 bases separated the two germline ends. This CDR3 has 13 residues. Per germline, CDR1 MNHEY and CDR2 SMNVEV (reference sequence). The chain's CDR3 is CASSFGGTDTQYF. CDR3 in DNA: TGTGCCAGCAGCTTCGGAGGGACAGATACGCAGTATTTT.

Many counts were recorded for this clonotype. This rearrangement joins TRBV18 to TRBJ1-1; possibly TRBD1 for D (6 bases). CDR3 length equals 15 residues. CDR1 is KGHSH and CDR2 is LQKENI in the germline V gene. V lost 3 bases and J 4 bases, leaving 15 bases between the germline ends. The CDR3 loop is CASSPDSRGSTEAFF. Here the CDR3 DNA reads TGTGCCAGCTCACCGGACAGCCGGGGGAGCACTGAAGCTTTCTTT.

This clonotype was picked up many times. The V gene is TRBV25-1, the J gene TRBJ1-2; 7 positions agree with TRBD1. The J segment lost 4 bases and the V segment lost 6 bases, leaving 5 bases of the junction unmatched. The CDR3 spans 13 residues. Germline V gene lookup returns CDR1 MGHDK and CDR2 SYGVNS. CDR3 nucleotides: TGTGCCAGCAGAGCCGGGACAGCCTATGGCTACACCTTC. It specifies CASRAGTAYGYTF.

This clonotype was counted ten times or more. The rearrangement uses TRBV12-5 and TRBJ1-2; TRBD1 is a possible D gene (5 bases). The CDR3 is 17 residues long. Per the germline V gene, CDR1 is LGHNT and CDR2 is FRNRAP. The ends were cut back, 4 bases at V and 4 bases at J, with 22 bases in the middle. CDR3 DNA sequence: TGTGCTAGTGGTTGGTATGATTTGCAGGGAAAGACCTATGGCTACACCTTC. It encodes CASGWYDLQGKTYGYTF.

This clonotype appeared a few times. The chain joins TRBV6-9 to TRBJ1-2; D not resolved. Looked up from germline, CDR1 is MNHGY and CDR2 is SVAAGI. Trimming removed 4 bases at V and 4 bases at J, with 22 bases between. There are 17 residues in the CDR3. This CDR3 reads CASSFWWPYGKTYGYTF. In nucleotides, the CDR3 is TGTGCCAGCAGTTTCTGGTGGCCTTACGGAAAGACCTATGGCTACACCTTC.

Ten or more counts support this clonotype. As DNA, the CDR3 is TGTGCCAGCAGCTTAGGGACGGGAATGAACACTGAAGCTTTCTTT. Protein product: CASSLGTGMNTEAFF. The chain recombines TRBV7-9 with TRBJ1-1; D unclear. The CDR3 has 15 amino acids. The germline CDR1 and CDR2 sequences are SEHNR and FQNEAQ (reference sequence). V shed 1 base and J shed 0 bases, with 9 bases lying between them.

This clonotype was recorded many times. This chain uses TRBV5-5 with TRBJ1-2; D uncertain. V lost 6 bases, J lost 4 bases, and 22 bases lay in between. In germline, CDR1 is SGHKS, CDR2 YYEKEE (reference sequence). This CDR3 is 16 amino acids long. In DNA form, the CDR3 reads TGTGCCAGCACGGCACATGTCTCGCGAAAGACCTATGGCTACACCTTC. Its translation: CASTAHVSRKTYGYTF.

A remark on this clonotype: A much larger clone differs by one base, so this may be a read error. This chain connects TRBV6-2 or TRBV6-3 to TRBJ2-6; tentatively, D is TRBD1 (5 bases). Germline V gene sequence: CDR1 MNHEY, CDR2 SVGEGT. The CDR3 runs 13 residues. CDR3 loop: CASSYSGANVPTF. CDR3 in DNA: TGTGCCAGCAGCTACTCTGGGGCCAACGTCCCGACTTTC.

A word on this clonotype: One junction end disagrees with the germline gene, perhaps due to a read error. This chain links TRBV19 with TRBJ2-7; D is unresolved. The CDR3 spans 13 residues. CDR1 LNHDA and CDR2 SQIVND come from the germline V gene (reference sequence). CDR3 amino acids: CAGSTTRRNEQYF. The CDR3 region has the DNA TGTGCCGGTAGTACGACCCGAAGGAACGAGCAGTACTTC.